The clone carrying this T cell receptor (beta chain) occurred once. The data originate from a study of preoperative IRX-2 immunotherapy in early breast cancer. This CDR3 region has 16 residues. CDR1 is SGHTA, CDR2 FQGNSA, per germline. Unmatched junction bases numbered 5, after V lost 5 bases and J lost 0 bases. TCRdb keeps only in-frame clones here, not all; method: immunoSEQ multiplex PCR. This sample has roughly 25,000 clones; 85% to 95% occur once, and the top ten carry roughly 17%. Treatment specified: preoperative locoregional IRX-2 cytokine immunotherapy. This phase Ib study tested locoregional IRX-2 cytokine immunotherapy given before surgery.

The J gene is TRBJ2-7, the V gene TRBV7-2; the match to TRBD2 covers 12 bases. The sample here was tumor tissue, taken after IRX-2 immunotherapy. This receptor was identified in a human donor with breast cancer. The CDR3, as DNA: TGTGCCAGCAGCAAAGGACTAGCGGGGCCCTCCTACGAGCAGTACTTC. It specifies CASSKGLAGPSYEQYF.